This T cell receptor beta chain emerged from a study of persistence of HIV-infected CD4 T cells. Study observations and caveats: CMV- and Gag-responding cells had lower TCRbeta richness than CD3/CD28-responding cells.

J gave up 1 base and V 3 bases, and 5 bases lay outside the gene matches. CDR1 is SNHLY and CDR2 is FYNNEI in the germline V gene. The CDR3 loop spans 16 amino acids. This was the immunoSEQ version 4 assay in survey mode. Clones were read by immunoSEQ multiplex PCR, and TCRdb kept only the in-frame ones, dropping some. This sample yields about 47,000 clones, of which 91% are seen a single time; about 2% belongs to the top ten. As regards this clone: Its antigen is unknown.

This nonspecific control used anti-CD3/anti-CD28 bead stimulation of CD4+ T cells. Responding CD4+ T cells were sorted by upregulation of both CD40 ligand and CD69. Donors had CD4+ T cell counts above 400 cells/uL and were CMV-seropositive. The sequenced sample was CD4+ T cells sorted from PBMCs after approximately 20-hour stimulation, obtained from a patient who received antiretroviral therapy. The clonotype originates from an adult man with HIV who was CMV-seropositive. The J gene is TRBJ1-4, the V gene TRBV2; 7 nucleotides line up with TRBD1. The CDR3 reads CASSDPGTVTNEKLFF. CDR3 in DNA: TGTGCCAGCAGTGATCCAGGGACAGTAACTAATGAAAAACTGTTTTTT. Using reference TRBV2 and TRBJ1-4 for the parts outside the CDR3, the full variable domain is EPEVTQTPSHQVTQMGQEVILRCVPISNHLYFYWYRQILGQKVEFLVSFYNNEISEKSEIFDDQFSVERPDGSNFTLKIRSTKLEDSAMYFCASSDPGTVTNEKLFFGSGTQLSVL.